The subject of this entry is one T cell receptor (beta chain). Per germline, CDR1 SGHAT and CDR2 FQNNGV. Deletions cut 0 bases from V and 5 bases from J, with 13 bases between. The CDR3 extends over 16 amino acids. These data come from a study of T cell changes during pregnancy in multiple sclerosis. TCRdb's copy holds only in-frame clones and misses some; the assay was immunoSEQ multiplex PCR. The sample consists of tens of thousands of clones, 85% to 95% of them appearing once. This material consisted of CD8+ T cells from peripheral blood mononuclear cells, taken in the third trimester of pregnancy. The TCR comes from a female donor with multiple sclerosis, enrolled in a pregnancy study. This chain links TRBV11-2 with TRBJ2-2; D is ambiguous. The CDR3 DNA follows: TGTGCCAGCAGCTTAGATCTTGGCGGATTGACCGGGGAGCTGTTTTTT. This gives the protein CASSLDLGGLTGELFF.